Given below is one T cell receptor beta chain in context. This sample was taken from a study of T cell responses to AZD1222 COVID-19 vaccine. Libraries were prepared by immunoSEQ multiplex PCR; TCRdb keeps only in-frame clonotypes and omits some of them. The sample lists roughly 160,000 clones; roughly nine tenths were seen once. This clonotype was sampled from an adult in good health. Specimen: peripheral blood, collected on day 0 of AZD1222 vaccination.

The CDR3 sequence: CASSLNRYQPQHF. In DNA form, the CDR3 reads TGTGCCAGCAGCTTAAACAGATATCAGCCCCAGCATTTT. The chain is built from TRBV7-2 and TRBJ1-5; D uncertain. The CDR3 runs 13 residues. The germline V gene has CDR1 SGHTA and CDR2 FQGNSA. The V end was cut by 2 bases, the J end by 5 bases, with 7 bases between.